This TCR beta chain emerged from a study of T cell changes during pregnancy in multiple sclerosis. Clones were read by immunoSEQ multiplex PCR, and TCRdb kept only the in-frame ones, dropping some. The sample has approximately 100,000 clones, around 93% seen once; the top ten hold around 2.3%. There are a few counts of this clone. The CDR3 runs to 14 residues. CDR1 and CDR2 from the germline V gene are LNHDA and SQIVND (reference sequence). V was cut by 5 bases and J by 0 bases, with 10 bases left in between. The clonotype comes from a female donor with multiple sclerosis, enrolled in a pregnancy study. The rearrangement uses TRBV19 and TRBJ1-1; D is uncertain. The specimen was peripheral blood, collected in the third trimester of pregnancy. CDR3 DNA sequence: TGTGCCAGTAGTGCCTACGTCCTGAACACTGAAGCTTTCTTT. The encoded protein is CASSAYVLNTEAFF.